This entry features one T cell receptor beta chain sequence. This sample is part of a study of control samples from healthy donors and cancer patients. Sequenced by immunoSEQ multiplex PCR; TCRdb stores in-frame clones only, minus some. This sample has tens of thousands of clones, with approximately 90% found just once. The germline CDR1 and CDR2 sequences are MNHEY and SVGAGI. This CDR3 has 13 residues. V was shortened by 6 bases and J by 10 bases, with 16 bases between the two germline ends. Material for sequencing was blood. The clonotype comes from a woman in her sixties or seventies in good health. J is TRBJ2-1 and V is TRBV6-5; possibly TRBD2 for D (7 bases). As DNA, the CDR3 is TGTGCCAGCAGGACCGGGGGGCCAGGGGAGCAGTTCTTC. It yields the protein CASRTGGPGEQFF.